The clone carrying this TCR beta chain was observed once. Per the study methods: Estimation of nucleated cell counts was performed using reference gene primer amplification. Clones were sequenced by immunoSEQ multiplex PCR, and TCRdb holds only the in-frame ones, with some missing. D and trimming were read from the DNA, whereas the V and J calls and clone size are those reported in that table. There are fewer than 120,000 clones in the sample; roughly four fifths occur only once, and 16% lies in the top ten. This specimen comes from a study of blood T cell repertoires in COVID-19. In the study overall: The samples span acute and convalescent COVID-19 from the United States, Italy and Spain. Sample material is recorded as cDNA or gDNA derived from T cells, B-cell-depleted T cells, or PBMCs.

Germline loops: CDR1 SEHNR, CDR2 FQNEAQ (reference sequence). J gave up 7 bases and V 1 base, and 3 bases lay outside the gene matches. The CDR3 has 15 amino acids. Sequencing was performed on peripheral blood. The chain employs TRBV7-9 and TRBJ1-6; TRBD1 matches 8 bases. The TCR sequence derives from a woman in her sixties with acute or convalescent COVID-19. CDR3 region: CASSLVAGGNSPLHF. DNA of the CDR3: TGTGCCAGCAGCTTAGTGGCAGGGGGCAATTCACCCCTCCACTTT.